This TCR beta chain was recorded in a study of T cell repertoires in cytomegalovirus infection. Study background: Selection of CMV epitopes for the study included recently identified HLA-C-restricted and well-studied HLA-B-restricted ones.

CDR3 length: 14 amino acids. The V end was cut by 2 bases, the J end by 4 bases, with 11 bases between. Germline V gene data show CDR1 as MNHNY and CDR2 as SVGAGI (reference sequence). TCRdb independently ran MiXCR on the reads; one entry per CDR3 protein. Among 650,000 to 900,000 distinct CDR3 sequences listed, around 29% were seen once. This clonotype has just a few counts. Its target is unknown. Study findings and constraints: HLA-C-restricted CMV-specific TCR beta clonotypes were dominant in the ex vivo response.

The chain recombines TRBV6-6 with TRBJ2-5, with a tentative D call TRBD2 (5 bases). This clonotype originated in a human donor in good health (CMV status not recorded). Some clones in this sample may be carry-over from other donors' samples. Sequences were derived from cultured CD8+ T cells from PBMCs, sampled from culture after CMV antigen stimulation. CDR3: CASSYAGGSETQYF. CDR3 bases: TGTGCCAGCAGTTACGCTGGAGGTTCAGAGACCCAGTACTTC.